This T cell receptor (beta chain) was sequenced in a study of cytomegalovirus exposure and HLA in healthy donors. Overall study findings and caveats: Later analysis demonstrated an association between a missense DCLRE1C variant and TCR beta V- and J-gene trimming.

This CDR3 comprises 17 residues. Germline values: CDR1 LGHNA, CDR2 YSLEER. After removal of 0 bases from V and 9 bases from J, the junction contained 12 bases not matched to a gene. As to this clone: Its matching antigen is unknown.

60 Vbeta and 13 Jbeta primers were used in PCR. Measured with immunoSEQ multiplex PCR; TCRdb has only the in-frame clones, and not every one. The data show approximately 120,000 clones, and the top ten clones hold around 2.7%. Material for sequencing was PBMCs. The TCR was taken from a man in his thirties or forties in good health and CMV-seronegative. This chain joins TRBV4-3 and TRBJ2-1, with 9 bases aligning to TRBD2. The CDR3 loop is CASSQDFMREGLLEQFF. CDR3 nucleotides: TGCGCCAGCAGCCAAGATTTTATGCGGGAGGGCCTTCTTGAGCAGTTCTTC.